These 22 T cell receptor beta chains share one sample of origin, sequenced in a study of blood T cell repertoires in COVID-19. The table came from immunoSEQ multiplex PCR; TCRdb's copy has only in-frame clones and leaves some out. In the table there are about 33,000 clones, approximately 86% of which are singletons. Sequencing input: peripheral blood. The receptors derive from a woman older than 75 with active or convalescent COVID-19.

V and J are TRBV6-6 and TRBJ2-1; 8 bases align to TRBD1. V dropped 0 bases and J dropped 8; count of bases not matched to a gene: 6. The V gene's germline CDR1 is MNHNY and CDR2 SVGAGI (reference sequence). This CDR3 comprises 15 residues. CDR3 sequence (DNA): TGTGCCAGCAGTTACTCTGGACAGGGACTTTATGAGCAGTTCTTC. This encodes CASSYSGQGLYEQFF.

This chain links TRBV30 with TRBJ2-3; D perhaps matches TRBD2 (6 bases). CDR3 length equals 13 residues. With 4 bases removed from V and 5 bases from J, the gap between germline ends came to 13 bases. Germline CDR1 and CDR2: GTSNPN and SVGIG (reference sequence). CDR3 amino acids: CAWNGGVQDTQYF. Here the CDR3 DNA reads TGTGCCTGGAACGGCGGGGTCCAAGATACGCAGTATTTT.

This clone was counted a single time. The chain carries TRBV7-8 and TRBJ2-3; 8 positions agree with TRBD2. J gave up 5 bases and V 3 bases, and 7 bases lay outside the gene matches. CDR1 is SGHVS, CDR2 FQNEAQ, per germline. The CDR3 covers 15 residues. The CDR3: CASSFGGASVDTQYF. The CDR3 DNA follows: TGTGCCAGCAGCTTCGGGGGGGCCTCTGTAGATACGCAGTATTTT.

J is TRBJ1-2 and V is TRBV2; 9 bases line up with TRBD1. This CDR3 region has 14 residues. V lost 4 bases to trimming and J lost 2 bases; unmatched junction nucleotides: 2. The germline CDR1 and CDR2 sequences are SNHLY and FYNNEI. CDR3 bases: TGTGCCAGCAGTGGACAGGGGGTGAACTATGGCTACACCTTC. Protein: CASSGQGVNYGYTF.

The chain combines TRBV27 with TRBJ1-1; maybe TRBD1 (5 bases). CDR3 length equals 13 residues. V dropped 4 bases and J dropped 1 base, with 7 bases sitting between them. Germline V lookup: CDR1 MNHEY, CDR2 SMNVEV (reference sequence). CDR3 region: CASSSQGNTEAFF. The CDR3 DNA is TGTGCCAGCAGTTCCCAGGGGAACACTGAAGCTTTCTTT.

As DNA, the CDR3 is TGTGCCAGCAGCTTAAGGAGTCAGGGCACCGGGGAGCTGTTTTTT. This translates into CASSLRSQGTGELFF. V is TRBV7-9 and J is TRBJ2-2; D perhaps matches TRBD1 (5 bases). V was cut by 2 bases and J by 4 bases, with 11 bases left in between. Per the germline V gene, CDR1 is SEHNR and CDR2 is FQNEAQ (reference sequence). This CDR3 is 15 amino acids long.

The chain joins TRBV19 to TRBJ1-1, with 10 bases aligning to TRBD1. Germline V lookup: CDR1 LNHDA, CDR2 SQIVND (reference sequence). The CDR3 length is 15 residues. V lost 6 bases, J lost 4 bases, and 8 bases stayed unmatched. The CDR3 sequence: CASSPPGQGSTEAFF. DNA of the CDR3: TGTGCCAGTAGCCCCCCGGGACAGGGGTCCACTGAAGCTTTCTTT.

The J gene is TRBJ1-2, the V gene TRBV2; D is uncertain. Trimming removed 2 bases at V and 4 bases at J, with 8 bases between. The CDR3 length is 13 residues. Germline V gene data show CDR1 as SNHLY and CDR2 as FYNNEI. The CDR3 nucleotides are TGTGCCAGCAGTGAATCGGGTAGCTATGGCTACACCTTC. Translating it yields CASSESGSYGYTF.

The chain recombines TRBV20-1 with TRBJ2-3; no firm D call. The germline V and J ends were trimmed by 3 bases and 5 bases, with 12 bases remaining between them. Germline V gene lookup returns CDR1 DFQATT and CDR2 SNEGSKA (reference sequence). The CDR3 spans 13 residues. This chain's CDR3 is CSASKQTKDTQYF. The DNA of the CDR3 is TGCAGTGCTAGTAAACAGACGAAAGATACGCAGTATTTT.

The gene calls are TRBV12-3 or TRBV12-4 and TRBJ1-6; D uncertain. Trimming pared 8 bases from V and 6 bases from J, leaving 11 bases between. The CDR3 length is 13 residues. The CDR3 here is CASGGQVNSPLHF. As DNA, the CDR3 is TGTGCCAGCGGTGGGCAAGTTAATTCACCCCTCCACTTT.

The chain has TRBV2 and TRBJ2-1; 8 bases fit TRBD2. The CDR3 has 15 amino acids. J was trimmed by 3 bases and V by 7 bases; bases with no gene match: 8. Germline V gene sequence: CDR1 SNHLY, CDR2 FYNNEI. The CDR3 here is CASTSLSGGYNEQFF. CDR3 nucleotide sequence: TGTGCCAGCACCTCACTAAGCGGGGGCTACAATGAGCAGTTCTTC.

The chain has TRBV5-6 and TRBJ2-3, with TRBD2 identical over 10 bases. Germline CDR1 SGHDT, CDR2 YYEEEE. This CDR3 spans 17 amino acids. With 3 bases clipped from V and 0 bases from J, the junction kept 7 bases outside the gene matches. The DNA of the CDR3 is TGTGCCAGCAGCTACAAGCGGGGGGGTTCTAGCACAGATACGCAGTATTTT. This sequence encodes CASSYKRGGSSTDTQYF.

The chain carries TRBV18 and TRBJ2-3, with a tentative D call TRBD2 (5 bases). Per the germline V gene, CDR1 is KGHSH and CDR2 is LQKENI. This CDR3 has 14 residues. Trimming removed 1 base from V and 5 bases from J, with 10 bases in between. CDR3 DNA sequence: TGTGCCAGCTCACCACTACCCAGCGGAGATACGCAGTATTTT. This sequence encodes CASSPLPSGDTQYF.

The rearrangement uses TRBV24-1 and TRBJ1-2, with 11 bases fitting TRBD1. The trim removed 7 bases at V and 3 bases at J, leaving 3 bases unmatched. The CDR3 totals 14 residues. CDR1 KGHDR and CDR2 SFDVKD come from the germline V gene. The CDR3 reads CATSGTGGDYGYTF. The CDR3 nucleotides are TGTGCCACCAGCGGGACAGGGGGAGACTATGGCTACACCTTC.

The chain employs TRBV19 and TRBJ1-4, with 9 positions matching TRBD1. This CDR3 contains 14 residues. V shed 9 bases and J 8 bases; nucleotides not matched to a gene: 10. CDR1 is LNHDA and CDR2 is SQIVND in the germline V gene (reference sequence). The CDR3 DNA follows: TGTGCCAGACCTCACAGGGGGCTTGGAGAAAAACTGTTTTTT. Its protein is CARPHRGLGEKLFF.

V gene TRBV25-1 combines with J gene TRBJ2-7; 8 nucleotides match TRBD1. The V and J ends lost 1 base and 4 bases, in that order; junction bases with no gene match: 15. Germline V gene lookup returns CDR1 MGHDK and CDR2 SYGVNS. The CDR3 runs to 18 residues. The CDR3 here is CASSEFRAGGAKGYEQYF. For the CDR3, the DNA is TGTGCCAGCAGTGAATTTAGGGCAGGGGGCGCGAAAGGTTACGAGCAGTACTTC.

This clone was observed a few times. The genes are TRBV6-6 and TRBJ2-7; D not resolved. The germline CDR1 and CDR2 sequences are MNHNY and SVGAGI (reference sequence). The ends were cut back, 6 bases at V and 7 bases at J, with 28 bases in the middle. The CDR3 has 17 amino acids. Written as DNA, the CDR3 is TGTGCCAGCAGCCGACCTCCGGCGGCAGAACCCCCTAGGGAGCAGTACTTC. This translates into CASSRPPAAEPPREQYF.

The chain joins TRBV5-1 to TRBJ2-3; TRBD2 matches at 8 bases. Germline V gives CDR1 SGHRS, CDR2 YFSETQ. Unmatched junction bases numbered 0, after V lost 7 bases and J lost 5 bases. The CDR3 has 11 amino acids. For the CDR3, the DNA is TGCGCCAGCGCGGGAGGAGATACGCAGTATTTT. Residues: CASAGGDTQYF.

V usage is TRBV21-1 and J usage is TRBJ1-1. TRBV21-1 is assigned pseudogene status. The CDR3 is 14 amino acids. The CDR3 loop reads CASSPNLRNTEAFF. Written as DNA, the CDR3 is TGTGCCAGCAGCCCCAATCTGCGGAACACTGAAGCTTTCTTT.

The V call is TRBV5-6, the J call TRBJ2-2, with 8 bases identical to TRBD1. Germline V gene data show CDR1 as SGHDT and CDR2 as YYEEEE. Trimming at V came to 3 bases and at J to 4 bases, leaving 5 bases not matched to a gene. CDR3 size: 15 residues. The CDR3 DNA follows: TGTGCCAGCAGCTATGACAGGGGAAGCACCGGGGAGCTGTTTTTT. Its protein is CASSYDRGSTGELFF. The whole variable domain, filled in from reference TRBV5-6 and TRBJ2-2, reads DAGVTQSPTHLIKTRGQQVTLRCSPKSGHDTVSWYQQALGQGPQFIFQYYEEEERQRGNFPDRFSGHQFPNYSSELNVNALLLGDSALYLCASSYDRGSTGELFFGEGSRLTVL.

This clone was detected once. This chain links TRBV9 with TRBJ2-7, with a possible D match to TRBD2 (5 bases). V was pared by 0 bases and J by 3 bases, with 13 bases between. This CDR3 comprises 15 residues. Germline CDR1 is SGDLS and CDR2 is YYNGEE. The CDR3 nucleotides read TGTGCCAGCAGCGTAGCTCCGGGGTTCAGCTACGAGCAGTACTTC. It specifies CASSVAPGFSYEQYF.

The rearrangement links TRBV29-1 to TRBJ2-7; 8 bases map to TRBD1. Per germline, CDR1 SQVTM and CDR2 ANQGSEA. This CDR3 comprises 14 residues. J was trimmed by 3 bases and V by 5 bases; bases with no gene match: 9. CDR3 residues: CSVPGTGPFYEQYF. The CDR3 DNA sequence: TGCAGCGTTCCTGGGACAGGTCCCTTCTACGAGCAGTACTTC.